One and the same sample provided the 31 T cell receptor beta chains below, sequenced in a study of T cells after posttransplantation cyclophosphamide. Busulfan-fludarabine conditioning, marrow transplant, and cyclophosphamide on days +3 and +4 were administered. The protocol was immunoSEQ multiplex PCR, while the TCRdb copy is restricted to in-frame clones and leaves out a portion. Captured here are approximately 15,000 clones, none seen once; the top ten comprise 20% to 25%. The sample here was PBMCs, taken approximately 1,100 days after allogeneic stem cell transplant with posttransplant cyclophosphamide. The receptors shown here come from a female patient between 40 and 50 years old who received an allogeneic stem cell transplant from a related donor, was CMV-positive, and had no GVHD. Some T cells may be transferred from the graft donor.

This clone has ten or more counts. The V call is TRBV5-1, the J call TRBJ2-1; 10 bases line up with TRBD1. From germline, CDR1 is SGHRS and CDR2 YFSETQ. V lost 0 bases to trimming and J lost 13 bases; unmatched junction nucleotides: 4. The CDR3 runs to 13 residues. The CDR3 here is CASSLEGTGVQFF. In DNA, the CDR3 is TGCGCCAGCAGCTTGGAAGGGACAGGGGTTCAGTTCTTC.

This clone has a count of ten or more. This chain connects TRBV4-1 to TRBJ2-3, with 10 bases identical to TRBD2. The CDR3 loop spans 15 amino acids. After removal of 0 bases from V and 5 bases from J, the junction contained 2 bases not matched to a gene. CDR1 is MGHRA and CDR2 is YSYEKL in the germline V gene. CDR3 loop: CASSQDERGGDTQYF. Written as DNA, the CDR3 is TGCGCCAGCAGCCAAGATGAGCGGGGGGGAGATACGCAGTATTTT.

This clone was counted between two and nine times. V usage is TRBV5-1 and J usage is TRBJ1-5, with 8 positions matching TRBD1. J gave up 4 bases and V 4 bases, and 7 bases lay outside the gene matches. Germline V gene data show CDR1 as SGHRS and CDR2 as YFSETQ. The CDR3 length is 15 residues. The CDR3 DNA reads TGCGCCAGCAGCATCGGGACAGGCCCTAATCAGCCCCAGCATTTT. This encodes CASSIGTGPNQPQHF. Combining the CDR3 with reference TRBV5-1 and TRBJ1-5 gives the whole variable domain KAGVTQTPRYLIKTRGQQVTLSCSPISGHRSVSWYQQTPGQGLQFLFEYFSETQRNKGNFPGRFSGRQFSNSRSEMNVSTLELGDSALYLCASSIGTGPNQPQHFGDGTRLSIL.

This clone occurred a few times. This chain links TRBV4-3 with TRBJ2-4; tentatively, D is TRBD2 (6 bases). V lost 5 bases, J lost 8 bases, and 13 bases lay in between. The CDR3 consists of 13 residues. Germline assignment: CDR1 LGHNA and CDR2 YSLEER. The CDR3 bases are TGCGCCAGCAGCATGGGACGGAGGGACATTCAGTACTTC. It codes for CASSMGRRDIQYF.

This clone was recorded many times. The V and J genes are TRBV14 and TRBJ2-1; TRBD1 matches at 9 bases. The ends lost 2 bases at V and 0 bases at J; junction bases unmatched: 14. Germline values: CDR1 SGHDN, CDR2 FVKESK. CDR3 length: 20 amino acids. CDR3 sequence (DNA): TGTGCCAGCAGCCAATCCGGGACAGGGAACCACTTGAGCTCCTACAATGAGCAGTTCTTC. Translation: CASSQSGTGNHLSSYNEQFF.

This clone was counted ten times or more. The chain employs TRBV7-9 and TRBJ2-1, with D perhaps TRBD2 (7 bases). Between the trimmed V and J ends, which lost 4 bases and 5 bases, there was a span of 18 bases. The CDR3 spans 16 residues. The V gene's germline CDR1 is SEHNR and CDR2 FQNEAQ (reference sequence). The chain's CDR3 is CASSSFRGDTHNEQFF. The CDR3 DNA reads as TGTGCCAGCAGCTCATTTCGGGGGGACACTCACAATGAGCAGTTCTTC.

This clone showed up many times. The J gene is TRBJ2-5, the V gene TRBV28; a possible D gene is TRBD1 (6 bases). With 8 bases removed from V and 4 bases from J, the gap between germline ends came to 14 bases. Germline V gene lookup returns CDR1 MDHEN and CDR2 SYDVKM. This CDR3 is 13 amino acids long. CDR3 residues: CASLRQAAETQYF. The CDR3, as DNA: TGTGCCAGCCTCCGACAGGCTGCAGAGACCCAGTACTTC.

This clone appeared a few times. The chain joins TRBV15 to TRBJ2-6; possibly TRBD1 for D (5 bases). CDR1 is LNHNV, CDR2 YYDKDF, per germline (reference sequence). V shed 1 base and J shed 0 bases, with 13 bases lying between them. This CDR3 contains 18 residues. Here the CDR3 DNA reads TGTGCCACCAGCAGAGCAGGCAGGGATTACTCTGGGGCCAACGTCCTGACTTTC. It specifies CATSRAGRDYSGANVLTF. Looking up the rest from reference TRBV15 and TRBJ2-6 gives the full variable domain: DAMVIQNPRYQVTQFGKPVTLSCSQTLNHNVMYWYQQKSSQAPKLLFHYYDKDFNNEADTPDNFQSRRPNTSFCFLDIRSPGLGDTAMYLCATSRAGRDYSGANVLTFGAGSRLTVL.

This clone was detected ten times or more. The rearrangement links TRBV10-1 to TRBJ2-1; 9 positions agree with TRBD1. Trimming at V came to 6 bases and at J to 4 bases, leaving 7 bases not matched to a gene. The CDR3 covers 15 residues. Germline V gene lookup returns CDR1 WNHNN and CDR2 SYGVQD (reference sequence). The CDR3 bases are TGCGCCAGCAGCAGGACAGGGGAAAAGTACAATGAGCAGTTCTTC. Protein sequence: CASSRTGEKYNEQFF.

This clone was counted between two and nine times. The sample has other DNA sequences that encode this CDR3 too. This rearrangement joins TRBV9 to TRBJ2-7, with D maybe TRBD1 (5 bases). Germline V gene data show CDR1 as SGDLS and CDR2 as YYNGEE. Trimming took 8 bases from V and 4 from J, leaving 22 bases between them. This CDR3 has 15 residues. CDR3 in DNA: TGTGCCAGTATTTTCAAACAGGAGACGGCATACGAGCAGTACTTC. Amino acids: CASIFKQETAYEQYF.

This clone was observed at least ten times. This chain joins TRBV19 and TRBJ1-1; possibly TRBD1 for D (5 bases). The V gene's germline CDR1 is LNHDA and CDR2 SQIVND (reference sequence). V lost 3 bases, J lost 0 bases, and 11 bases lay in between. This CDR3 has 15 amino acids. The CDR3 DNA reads TGTGCCAGTAGTATTGAAGGGGTAGTGAACACTGAAGCTTTCTTT. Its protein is CASSIEGVVNTEAFF. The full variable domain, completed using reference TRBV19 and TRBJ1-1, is DGGITQSPKYLFRKEGQNVTLSCEQNLNHDAMYWYRQDPGQGLRLIYYSQIVNDFQKGDIAEGYSVSREKKESFPLTVTSAQKNPTAFYLCASSIEGVVNTEAFFGQGTRLTVV.

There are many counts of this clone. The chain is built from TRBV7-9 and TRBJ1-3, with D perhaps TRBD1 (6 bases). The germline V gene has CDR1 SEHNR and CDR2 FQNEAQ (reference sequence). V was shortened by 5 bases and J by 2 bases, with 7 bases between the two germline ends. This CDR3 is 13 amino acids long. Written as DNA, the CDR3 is TGTGCCAGCAGCCGGACAGCTGGAAACACCATATATTTT. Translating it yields CASSRTAGNTIYF.

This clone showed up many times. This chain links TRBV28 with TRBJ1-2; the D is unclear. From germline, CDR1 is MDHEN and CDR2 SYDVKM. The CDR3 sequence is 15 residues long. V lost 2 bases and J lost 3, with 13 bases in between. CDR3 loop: CASSLDWRAHYGYTF. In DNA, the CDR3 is TGTGCCAGCAGTTTAGATTGGAGGGCTCACTATGGCTACACCTTC.

The CDR3: CASRPTGGHGYTF. CDR3 bases: TGTGCCAGCAGACCGACAGGGGGCCATGGCTACACCTTC. The chain recombines TRBV6-1 with TRBJ1-2, with 10 positions matching TRBD1. CDR1 MNHNS and CDR2 SASEGT come from the germline V gene. The CDR3 totals 13 residues. V gave up 6 bases and J gave up 6 bases; unmatched junction bases: 4.

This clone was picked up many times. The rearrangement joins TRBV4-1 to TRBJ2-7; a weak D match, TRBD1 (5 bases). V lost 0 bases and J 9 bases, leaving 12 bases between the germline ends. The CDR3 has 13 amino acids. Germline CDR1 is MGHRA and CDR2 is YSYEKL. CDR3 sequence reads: CASSQDPGLRQYF. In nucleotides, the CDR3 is TGCGCCAGCAGCCAAGACCCAGGGTTGCGGCAGTACTTC.

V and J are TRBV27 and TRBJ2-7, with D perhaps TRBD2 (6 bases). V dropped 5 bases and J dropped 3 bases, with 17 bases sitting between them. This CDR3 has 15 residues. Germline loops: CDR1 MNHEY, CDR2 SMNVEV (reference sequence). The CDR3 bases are TGTGCCAGCAGTGATACGGGACTGATAAACTACGAGCAGTACTTC. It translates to CASSDTGLINYEQYF.

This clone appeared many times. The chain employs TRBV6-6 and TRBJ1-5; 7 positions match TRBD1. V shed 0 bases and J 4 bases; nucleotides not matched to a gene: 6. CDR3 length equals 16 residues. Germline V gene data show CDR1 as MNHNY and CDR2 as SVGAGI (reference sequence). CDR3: CASSYSWTGQNQPQHF. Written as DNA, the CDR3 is TGTGCCAGCAGTTACTCCTGGACAGGACAAAATCAGCCCCAGCATTTT.

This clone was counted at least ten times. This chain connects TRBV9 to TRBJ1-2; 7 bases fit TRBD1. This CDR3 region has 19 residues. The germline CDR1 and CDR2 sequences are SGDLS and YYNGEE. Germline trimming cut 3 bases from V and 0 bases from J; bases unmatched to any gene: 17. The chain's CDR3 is CASSARQGMINEANYGYTF. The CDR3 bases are TGTGCCAGCAGCGCCCGACAGGGAATGATAAATGAGGCTAACTATGGCTACACCTTC.

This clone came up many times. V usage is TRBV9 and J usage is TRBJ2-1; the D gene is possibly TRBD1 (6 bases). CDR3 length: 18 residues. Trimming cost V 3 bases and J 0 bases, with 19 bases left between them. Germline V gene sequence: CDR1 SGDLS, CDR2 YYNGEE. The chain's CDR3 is CASSGGTKTLSSYNEQFF. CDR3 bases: TGTGCCAGCAGCGGGGGGACAAAAACTCTGAGCTCCTACAATGAGCAGTTCTTC.

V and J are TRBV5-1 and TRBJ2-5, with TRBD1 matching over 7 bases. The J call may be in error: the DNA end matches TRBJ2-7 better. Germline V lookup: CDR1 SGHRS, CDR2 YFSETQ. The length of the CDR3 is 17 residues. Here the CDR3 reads CASSKDNRGLSSYEQYF. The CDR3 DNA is TGCGCCAGCAGCAAAGATAACAGGGGCCTGAGCTCCTACGAGCAGTACTTC.

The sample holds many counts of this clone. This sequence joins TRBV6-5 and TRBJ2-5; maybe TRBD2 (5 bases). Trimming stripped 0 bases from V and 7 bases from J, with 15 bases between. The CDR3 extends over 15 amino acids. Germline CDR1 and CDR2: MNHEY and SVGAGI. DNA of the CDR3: TGTGCCAGCAGTTACTCTCGGGAAGCGGTCTGGACCCAGTACTTC. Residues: CASSYSREAVWTQYF.

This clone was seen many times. CDR3 nucleotide sequence: TGTGCCAGCAGTCTCGGACAGGGGGTAGCGGCCGCCAACTATGGCTACACCTTC. Encoded protein: CASSLGQGVAAANYGYTF. V and J are TRBV11-2 and TRBJ1-2; 10 bases fit TRBD1. This CDR3 contains 18 residues. CDR1 and CDR2 from the germline V gene are SGHAT and FQNNGV. Unmatched junction bases numbered 15, after V lost 6 bases and J lost 2 bases.

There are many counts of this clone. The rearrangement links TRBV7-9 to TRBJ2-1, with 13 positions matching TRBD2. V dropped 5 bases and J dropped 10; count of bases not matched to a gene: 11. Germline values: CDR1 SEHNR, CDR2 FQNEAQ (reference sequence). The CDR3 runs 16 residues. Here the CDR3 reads CASSGYKGLAGVEQFF. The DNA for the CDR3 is TGTGCCAGCAGCGGCTACAAAGGACTAGCGGGGGTGGAGCAGTTCTTC.

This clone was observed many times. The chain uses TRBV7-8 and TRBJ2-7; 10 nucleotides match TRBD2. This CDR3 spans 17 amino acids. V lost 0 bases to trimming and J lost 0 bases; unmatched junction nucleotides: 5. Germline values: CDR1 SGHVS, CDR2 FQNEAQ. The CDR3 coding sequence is TGTGCCAGCAGCTTAGCGGAACTAGCGGGGCGCTCCTACGAGCAGTACTTC. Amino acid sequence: CASSLAELAGRSYEQYF.

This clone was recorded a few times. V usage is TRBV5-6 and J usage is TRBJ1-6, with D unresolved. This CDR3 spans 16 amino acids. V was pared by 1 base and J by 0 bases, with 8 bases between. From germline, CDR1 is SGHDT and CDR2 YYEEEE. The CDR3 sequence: CASSLSSTSYNSPLHF. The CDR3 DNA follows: TGTGCCAGCAGCTTGTCCAGTACCTCCTATAATTCACCCCTCCACTTT.

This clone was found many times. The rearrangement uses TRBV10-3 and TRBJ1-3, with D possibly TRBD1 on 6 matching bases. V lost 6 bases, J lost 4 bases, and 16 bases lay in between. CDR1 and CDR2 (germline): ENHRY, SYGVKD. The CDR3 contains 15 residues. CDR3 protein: CAIRPGQYTGNTIYF. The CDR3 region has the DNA TGTGCCATCAGGCCAGGACAGTACACAGGAAACACCATATATTTT.

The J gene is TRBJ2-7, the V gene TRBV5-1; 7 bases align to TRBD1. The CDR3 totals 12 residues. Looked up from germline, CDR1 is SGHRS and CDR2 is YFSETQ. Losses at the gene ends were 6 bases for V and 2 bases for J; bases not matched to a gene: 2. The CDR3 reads CASTGTAYEQYF. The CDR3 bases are TGCGCCAGCACCGGGACAGCCTACGAGCAGTACTTC.

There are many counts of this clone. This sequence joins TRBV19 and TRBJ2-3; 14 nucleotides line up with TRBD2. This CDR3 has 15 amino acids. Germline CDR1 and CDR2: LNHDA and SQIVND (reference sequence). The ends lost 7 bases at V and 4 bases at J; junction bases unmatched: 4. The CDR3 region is CASNTGLAGADTQYF. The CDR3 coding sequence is TGTGCCAGTAACACGGGACTAGCGGGGGCAGATACGCAGTATTTT.

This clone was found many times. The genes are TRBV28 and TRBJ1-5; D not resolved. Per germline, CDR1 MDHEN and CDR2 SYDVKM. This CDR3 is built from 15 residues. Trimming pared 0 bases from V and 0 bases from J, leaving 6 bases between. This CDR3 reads CASSLWTFSNQPQHF. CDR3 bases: TGTGCCAGCAGTTTATGGACTTTTAGCAATCAGCCCCAGCATTTT.

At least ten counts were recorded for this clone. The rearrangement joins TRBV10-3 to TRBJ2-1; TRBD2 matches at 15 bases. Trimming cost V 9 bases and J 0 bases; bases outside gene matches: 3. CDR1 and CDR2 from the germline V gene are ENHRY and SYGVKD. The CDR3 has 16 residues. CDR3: CAIGTSGGSSYNEQFF. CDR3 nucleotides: TGTGCCATAGGGACTAGCGGGGGGAGCTCCTACAATGAGCAGTTCTTC.

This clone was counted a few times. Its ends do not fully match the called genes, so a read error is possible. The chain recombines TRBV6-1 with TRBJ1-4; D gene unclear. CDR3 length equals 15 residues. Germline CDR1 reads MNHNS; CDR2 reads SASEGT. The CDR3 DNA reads TGTGCCAGCAGTGCCAAATTGAGTGCACGAGAAAACCTGTTTTTT. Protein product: CASSAKLSARENLFF.